This entry lists 18 T cell receptor beta chains sequenced from one sample in a study of T cells in Graves' hyperthyroidism and ophthalmopathy. TCR beta CDR3 regions were amplified from RNA transcripts. First-round RT-PCR with HTBI primers amplified the TCR CDR3 region. TCRdb reanalysed the multiplex PCR reads using MiXCR and keeps one entry per CDR3 protein. The repertoire holds hundreds of thousands of distinct CDR3 sequences, about 20% seen once, with about 53% in the top ten. What was sequenced was blood. These receptors were obtained from a woman in her seventies with Graves' ophthalmopathy.

J is TRBJ1-1 and V is TRBV7-9; no clear D gene. The germline CDR1 and CDR2 sequences are SEHNR and FQNEAQ (reference sequence). This CDR3 is built from 14 residues. With 7 bases removed from V and 7 bases from J, the gap between germline ends came to 19 bases. The CDR3 DNA follows: TGTGCCAGCACAAAAGTAGGGAGGAGGCTTGAAGCTTTCTTT. It is translated as CASTKVGRRLEAFF.

There are a few counts of this clonotype. One end of the junction does not line up with germline, which may come from a read error. This chain joins TRBV4-3 and TRBJ1-1; 9 bases are a match to TRBD1. The CDR3 contains 13 residues. Per the germline V gene, CDR1 is LGHNA and CDR2 is YSLEER. The CDR3 loop reads CASSQDLYRGRLF. The CDR3, as DNA: TGCGCCAGCAGCCAAGATTTATACAGGGGGCGGCTCTTT.

This chain joins TRBV10-3 and TRBJ1-2; D gene ambiguous. In germline, CDR1 is ENHRY, CDR2 SYGVKD. This CDR3 is built from 12 residues. Trimming stripped 3 bases from V and 5 bases from J, with 7 bases between. DNA for the CDR3: TGTGCCATCAGTGAAAAAGGATATGGCTACACCTTC. The encoded protein is CAISEKGYGYTF.

There are a few counts of this clonotype. V gene TRBV14 combines with J gene TRBJ2-1; D not certain. In germline, CDR1 is SGHDN, CDR2 FVKESK. Trimming pared 0 bases from V and 0 bases from J, leaving 9 bases between. The CDR3 is made up of 16 amino acids. This CDR3 is CASSQEGAYSYNEQFF. DNA of the CDR3: TGTGCCAGCAGCCAAGAAGGTGCGTACTCCTACAATGAGCAGTTCTTC.

CDR3 nucleotide sequence: TGCGCCAGCAGCGCGGGACTAGCGGGAGTCGGGGAGACCCAGTACTTC. It codes for CASSAGLAGVGETQYF. The V call is TRBV5-1, the J call TRBJ2-5; TRBD2 matches at 14 bases. CDR3 length: 16 residues. Germline V CDR1 and CDR2: SGHRS, YFSETQ. The V and J ends lost 4 bases and 5 bases, in that order; junction bases with no gene match: 7.

The chain recombines TRBV5-6 with TRBJ2-1, with 8 positions matching TRBD2. CDR3 size: 15 residues. From germline, CDR1 is SGHDT and CDR2 YYEEEE. Unmatched junction bases numbered 9, after V lost 6 bases and J lost 4 bases. This CDR3 reads CASNLGRGAYNEQFF. DNA of the CDR3: TGTGCCAGCAATCTCGGGAGGGGAGCATACAATGAGCAGTTCTTC. Full variable domain (rest looked up from reference TRBV5-6 and TRBJ2-1): DAGVTQSPTHLIKTRGQQVTLRCSPKSGHDTVSWYQQALGQGPQFIFQYYEEEERQRGNFPDRFSGHQFPNYSSELNVNALLLGDSALYLCASNLGRGAYNEQFFGPGTRLTVL.

The chain is built from TRBV25-1 and TRBJ2-3, with unresolved D. The germline V gene encodes CDR1 MGHDK and CDR2 SYGVNS. The V end was cut by 0 bases, the J end by 4 bases, with 5 bases between. CDR3 length equals 13 residues. The CDR3 reads CASSEYGADTQYF. CDR3 DNA: TGTGCCAGCAGTGAATACGGAGCAGATACGCAGTATTTT.

The rearrangement uses TRBV7-3 and TRBJ2-1; D not certain. V lost 3 bases to trimming and J lost 0 bases, with 9 bases between them. Germline values: CDR1 SGHTA, CDR2 FQGTGA. CDR3 length: 15 amino acids. In nucleotides, the CDR3 is TGTGCCAGCAGCTTCCAAGCGAGCTCCTACAATGAGCAGTTCTTC. This translates into CASSFQASSYNEQFF.

The chain couples TRBV20-1 to TRBJ2-3; 9 bases agree with TRBD2. Germline loops: CDR1 DFQATT, CDR2 SNEGSKA (reference sequence). Unmatched junction bases numbered 6, after V lost 3 bases and J lost 5 bases. CDR3 length: 14 residues. The CDR3 sequence: CSASAGGPRDTQYF. CDR3 bases: TGCAGTGCTAGTGCGGGAGGGCCGAGAGATACGCAGTATTTT.

The chain joins TRBV6-2 or TRBV6-3 to TRBJ2-6, with D maybe TRBD1 (6 bases). With 5 bases removed from V and 8 bases from J, the gap between germline ends came to 10 bases. Germline loops: CDR1 MNHEY, CDR2 SVGEGT. The CDR3 has 13 residues. The CDR3 here is CASSDGTTNVLTF. CDR3 bases: TGTGCCAGCAGTGACGGGACAACCAACGTCCTGACTTTC.

The chain links TRBV20-1 to TRBJ1-6; D call uncertain. The CDR3 is 13 residues long. The V and J ends lost 3 bases and 8 bases respectively, with 11 bases between them. CDR1 is DFQATT and CDR2 is SNEGSKA in the germline V gene (reference sequence). The CDR3 region is CSASGPPDSPLHF. The CDR3 nucleotides read TGCAGTGCTAGCGGGCCACCAGATTCACCCCTCCACTTT.

J is TRBJ2-2 and V is TRBV7-2, with D maybe TRBD2 (5 bases). Germline V gene lookup returns CDR1 SGHTA and CDR2 FQGNSA. Trimming removed 5 bases at V and 3 bases at J, with 13 bases between. The CDR3 has 15 amino acids. CDR3 coding DNA: TGTGCCAGCAGCCGCCGGACTGACTACACCGGGGAGCTGTTTTTT. Protein product: CASSRRTDYTGELFF.

This clonotype has at least ten counts. This rearrangement joins TRBV12-3 or TRBV12-4 to TRBJ1-4, with 8 bases that match TRBD1. Trimming at V came to 5 bases and at J to 3 bases, leaving 2 bases not matched to a gene. The CDR3 has 14 residues. The CDR3 nucleotides read TGTGCCAGCAGTCAGGGGGCATCTAATGAAAAACTGTTTTTT. Residues: CASSQGASNEKLFF.

This clonotype occurred a few times. J is TRBJ2-2 and V is TRBV7-3; D could derive from TRBD1 or TRBD2 (5 bases each). The CDR3 has 15 residues. Germline V gives CDR1 SGHTA, CDR2 FQGTGA. Trimming removed 1 base from V and 4 bases from J, with 10 bases in between. The CDR3: CASSLMGPGTGELFF. The CDR3 region has the DNA TGTGCCAGCAGCTTAATGGGACCGGGCACCGGGGAGCTGTTTTTT.

This chain joins TRBV28 and TRBJ1-6, with TRBD1 matching 7 bases. The CDR3 sequence is 18 residues long. Looked up from germline, CDR1 is MDHEN and CDR2 is SYDVKM. With 3 bases clipped from V and 0 bases from J, the junction kept 8 bases outside the gene matches. The CDR3 sequence is CASSFGQQGSSYNSPLHF. The CDR3 DNA reads TGTGCCAGCAGTTTCGGCCAACAGGGGAGCTCCTATAATTCACCCCTCCACTTT.

Many counts were recorded for this clonotype. This rearrangement joins TRBV2 to TRBJ2-3; 10 bases are a match to TRBD2. The junction had 6 bases not matched to a gene; V was cut back by 4 bases and J by 2 bases. Germline-derived CDR1 and CDR2 are SNHLY and FYNNEI. This CDR3 contains 16 residues. The DNA for the CDR3 is TGTGCCAGCAGTGCTTCGACTAGCGGGTACACAGATACGCAGTATTTT. Encoded protein: CASSASTSGYTDTQYF.

In this sample, this clonotype turned up a few times. This chain links TRBV3-1 with TRBJ2-7; TRBD2 matches 10 bases. J was trimmed by 5 bases and V by 0 bases; bases with no gene match: 7. This CDR3 comprises 16 residues. Germline V gives CDR1 LGHDT, CDR2 YNNKEL (reference sequence). Here the CDR3 reads CASSQDRLAGADEQYF. CDR3 sequence (DNA): TGTGCCAGCAGCCAAGATCGCCTAGCGGGAGCGGACGAGCAGTACTTC.

The table lists this clonotype with a few counts. This chain uses TRBV6-1 with TRBJ1-2; D call uncertain. The germline CDR1 and CDR2 sequences are MNHNS and SASEGT. This CDR3 has 14 amino acids. V was trimmed by 3 bases and J by 4 bases, leaving 12 bases between them. DNA for the CDR3: TGTGCCAGCAGTGAGCTCAACTTAAGCTATGGCTACACCTTC. Its translation: CASSELNLSYGYTF.